The 21 T cell receptor beta chains given below trace back to one sample, sequenced in a study of OX40 agonist ivuxolimab in advanced cancers. Assay used: immunoSEQ multiplex PCR; TCRdb lists only in-frame clones, some missing. This sample has tens of thousands of clones, with 70% to 85% found just once. The sequencing here drew on CD4+ or CD8+ T cells sorted from blood, taken in a trial of the OX40 agonist ivuxolimab. The source is an adult with an advanced solid tumor such as melanoma, head and neck, liver or kidney cancer.

The chain has TRBV25-1 and TRBJ1-3; D unclear. Per germline, CDR1 MGHDK and CDR2 SYGVNS. The CDR3 is 13 residues long. The V and J ends lost 4 bases and 0 bases respectively, with 4 bases between them. The CDR3 DNA is TGTGCCAGCAGTGGTTACTCTGGAAACACCATATATTTT. Translation gives CASSGYSGNTIYF.

This clone was detected only a few times. The V and J genes are TRBV6-1 and TRBJ1-2, with D perhaps matching TRBD1 (5 bases). CDR1 and CDR2 (germline): MNHNS, SASEGT. There are 14 residues in the CDR3. Deletions cut 2 bases from V and 2 bases from J, with 9 bases between. The CDR3: CASSEIRDNYGYTF. The DNA for the CDR3 is TGTGCCAGCAGTGAAATCCGGGACAACTATGGCTACACCTTC.

J is TRBJ1-2 and V is TRBV6-1; 7 nucleotides agree with TRBD1. The CDR3 consists of 16 residues. With V trimmed by 2 bases and J by 6 bases, 12 bases remained unmatched. Germline lookup yields CDR1 MNHNS and CDR2 SASEGT. The CDR3 loop is CASSESLAPGGNGYTF. CDR3 sequence (DNA): TGTGCCAGCAGTGAATCTCTGGCCCCAGGGGGGAATGGCTACACCTTC.

This clone came up once. The chain is built from TRBV5-1 and TRBJ2-4; a possible D gene is TRBD2 (6 bases). Germline V gene sequence: CDR1 SGHRS, CDR2 YFSETQ. The CDR3 loop spans 13 amino acids. V was trimmed by 4 bases and J by 3 bases, leaving 8 bases between them. The CDR3 is CASSREFKNIQYF. The CDR3 DNA is TGCGCCAGCAGCCGGGAGTTCAAAAACATTCAGTACTTC. The variable domain in full, completed from reference TRBV5-1 and TRBJ2-4, reads KAGVTQTPRYLIKTRGQQVTLSCSPISGHRSVSWYQQTPGQGLQFLFEYFSETQRNKGNFPGRFSGRQFSNSRSEMNVSTLELGDSALYLCASSREFKNIQYFGAGTRLSVL.

This clone turned up a few times. J is TRBJ1-1 and V is TRBV5-1, with D possibly matching TRBD1 (5 bases). This CDR3 contains 14 residues. Germline V CDR1 and CDR2: SGHRS, YFSETQ. V lost 3 bases and J 1 base, leaving 10 bases between the germline ends. The CDR3 nucleotides read TGCGCCAGCAGCTCGGGAGGGACGAACACTGAAGCTTTCTTT. This gives the protein CASSSGGTNTEAFF.

The chain recombines TRBV19 with TRBJ2-5, with D uncertain. V lost 5 bases to trimming and J lost 3 bases, with 16 bases between them. Germline V lookup: CDR1 LNHDA, CDR2 SQIVND (reference sequence). The CDR3 runs 15 residues. CDR3 in amino acids: CASSPKAGEKETQYF. The CDR3 nucleotides read TGTGCCAGTAGTCCGAAGGCTGGCGAGAAAGAGACCCAGTACTTC.

The chain recombines TRBV7-3 with TRBJ2-7; possibly TRBD1 for D (5 bases). The CDR3 runs to 13 residues. V lost 5 bases and J lost 3, with 11 bases in between. Germline V CDR1 and CDR2: SGHTA, FQGTGA. CDR3 sequence: CASSRARDYEQYF. CDR3 sequence (DNA): TGTGCCAGCAGCCGTGCCAGGGACTACGAGCAGTACTTC.

V and J are TRBV29-1 and TRBJ1-1; a possible D gene is TRBD1 (5 bases). Between the trimmed V and J ends, which lost 4 bases and 4 bases, there was a span of 13 bases. The CDR3 covers 13 residues. Germline CDR1 is SQVTM and CDR2 is ANQGSEA. CDR3 sequence: CSVGAGGGTEAFF. The CDR3, as DNA: TGCAGCGTTGGAGCCGGGGGAGGCACTGAAGCTTTCTTT.

The chain employs TRBV11-2 and TRBJ2-5; the match to TRBD2 covers 7 bases. Germline V gene sequence: CDR1 SGHAT, CDR2 FQNNGV. The CDR3 spans 15 residues. Trimming at V came to 7 bases and at J to 5 bases, leaving 13 bases not matched to a gene. As DNA, the CDR3 is TGTGCCAGCACCCGTCTTGGCGGGGGACTGGAGACCCAGTACTTC. It yields the protein CASTRLGGGLETQYF. Full variable domain (remainder filled in from reference TRBV11-2 and TRBJ2-5): EAGVAQSPRYKIIEKRQSVAFWCNPISGHATLYWYQQILGQGPKLLIQFQNNGVVDDSQLPKDRFSAERLKGVDSTLKIQPAKLEDSAVYLCASTRLGGGLETQYFGPGTRLLVL.

The rearrangement joins TRBV5-1 to TRBJ2-1; D not certain. Germline CDR1 is SGHRS and CDR2 is YFSETQ. V was trimmed by 3 bases and J by 4 bases, leaving 11 bases between them. The CDR3 has 14 residues. The CDR3 sequence is CASSSARIYNEQFF. The CDR3 coding sequence is TGCGCCAGCAGCTCTGCACGGATTTACAATGAGCAGTTCTTC.

The chain uses TRBV21-1 and TRBJ2-7. TRBV21-1 has pseudogene status. The CDR3 spans 18 residues. CDR3 bases: TGTGCCAGCAGCATCCCCCCTCGGATCGGGACCCCCCCCTACGAGCAGTACTTC. This sequence encodes CASSIPPRIGTPPYEQYF.

The rearrangement links TRBV4-2 to TRBJ1-6; possibly TRBD1 for D (6 bases). V gave up 0 bases and J gave up 9 bases, with 12 bases separating them. This CDR3 is 15 amino acids long. Germline V gene data show CDR1 as LGHNA and CDR2 as YNFKEQ. As DNA, the CDR3 is TGTGCCAGCAGCCAAGAATCAGGGGTCGGTTCACCCCTCCACTTT. Encoded protein: CASSQESGVGSPLHF.

The table lists this clone with a count of one. The V gene is TRBV25-1, the J gene TRBJ1-6; 8 nucleotides line up with TRBD1. Per the germline V gene, CDR1 is MGHDK and CDR2 is SYGVNS. The CDR3 runs 14 residues. With V trimmed by 4 bases and J by 10 bases, 6 bases remained unmatched. CDR3 bases: TGTGCCAGCAGTGGCCAGGGGGCGGGATCACCCCTCCACTTT. Translated: CASSGQGAGSPLHF.

The chain recombines TRBV7-9 with TRBJ1-6; possibly TRBD1 for D (5 bases). This CDR3 is 15 amino acids long. Per the germline V gene, CDR1 is SEHNR and CDR2 is FQNEAQ (reference sequence). Trimming shortened V by 5 bases and J by 7 bases, and 15 bases separated the two germline ends. The CDR3 DNA reads TGTGCCAGCAGCCCTCGTCTCGGGGGGAATTCACCCCTCCACTTT. Translation: CASSPRLGGNSPLHF. The full variable domain, its missing parts supplied by reference TRBV7-9 and TRBJ1-6, is DTGVSQNPRHKITKRGQNVTFRCDPISEHNRLYWYRQTLGQGPEFLTYFQNEAQLEKSRLLSDRFSAERPKGSFSTLEIQRTEQGDSAMYLCASSPRLGGNSPLHFGNGTRLTVT.

This chain joins TRBV28 and TRBJ1-1; D is uncertain. V lost 1 base to trimming and J lost 4 bases, with 7 bases between them. CDR1 and CDR2 from the germline V gene are MDHEN and SYDVKM. This CDR3 has 13 residues. This chain's CDR3 is CASSLSGVTEAFF. CDR3 DNA: TGTGCCAGCAGTTTATCCGGGGTCACTGAAGCTTTCTTT.

This clone was picked up many times. The V call is TRBV15, the J call TRBJ1-4; D unclear. Germline V CDR1 and CDR2: LNHNV, YYDKDF (reference sequence). Deletions cut 0 bases from V and 3 bases from J, with 8 bases between. CDR3 length: 15 amino acids. The CDR3, as DNA: TGTGCCACCAGCAGAGATGACAAGCCTAATGAAAAACTGTTTTTT. The encoded protein is CATSRDDKPNEKLFF. The whole variable domain, filled in from reference TRBV15 and TRBJ1-4, reads DAMVIQNPRYQVTQFGKPVTLSCSQTLNHNVMYWYQQKSSQAPKLLFHYYDKDFNNEADTPDNFQSRRPNTSFCFLDIRSPGLGDTAMYLCATSRDDKPNEKLFFGSGTQLSVL.

This clone is medium-sized (0.01 to 0.1%) in the sample. The chain carries TRBV12-5 and TRBJ2-1; 10 bases are a match to TRBD2. Trimming took 6 bases from V and 3 from J; bases not matched to a gene: 5. The CDR3 has 15 amino acids. Looked up from germline, CDR1 is LGHNT and CDR2 is FRNRAP. DNA of the CDR3: TGTGCTAGTGGACTTGGGACTAGCGTCTACAATGAGCAGTTCTTC. Protein: CASGLGTSVYNEQFF.

The rearrangement joins TRBV6-1 to TRBJ1-2; D uncertain. CDR3 length equals 13 residues. The germline V gene encodes CDR1 MNHNS and CDR2 SASEGT. With 6 bases removed from V and 8 bases from J, the gap between germline ends came to 16 bases. In nucleotides, the CDR3 is TGTGCCAGCAGAAACGACCGGCAAGGGGGCTACACCTTC. This gives the protein CASRNDRQGGYTF.

The chain employs TRBV5-4 and TRBJ2-7; 14 positions agree with TRBD2. Losses at the gene ends were 1 base for V and 7 bases for J; bases not matched to a gene: 7. CDR3 length equals 16 residues. Per the germline V gene, CDR1 is SGHNT and CDR2 is YYREEE (reference sequence). CDR3 in amino acids: CASSLRGGLAGGEQYF. In DNA form, the CDR3 reads TGTGCCAGCAGCTTGAGAGGAGGACTAGCGGGAGGAGAGCAGTACTTC.

The chain uses TRBV4-3 and TRBJ2-3; 10 nucleotides align to TRBD2. Germline CDR1 LGHNA, CDR2 YSLEER. The CDR3 sequence is 18 residues long. V shed 1 base, J shed 1 base, and the junction held 8 bases outside the gene matches. The CDR3 coding sequence is TGCGCCAGCAGCCAAGGTGTTCTAGCGGGGGCCCGCACAGATACGCAGTATTTT. Its protein product is CASSQGVLAGARTDTQYF.

CDR3 sequence reads: CASSGSLTGELAKNIQYF. The CDR3, as DNA: TGTGCCAGCAGTGGAAGCCTCACAGGGGAACTAGCCAAAAACATTCAGTACTTC. The chain combines TRBV6-1 with TRBJ2-4; TRBD1 matches 7 bases. CDR3 length: 18 residues. CDR1 and CDR2 from the germline V gene are MNHNS and SASEGT. V trimming: 4 bases; J trimming: 0 bases; junction bases outside the gene matches: 12.